This entry lists 6 T cell receptor beta chains sequenced from one sample in a study of monozygotic twins with inflammatory bowel disease. TCRdb re-analyzed the 5' RACE reads; it lists each CDR3 protein once, without DNA. The table for this sample gives under 150,000 distinct CDR3 sequences. The material sequenced was blood. These receptors were obtained from a human donor with ulcerative colitis or Crohn's disease, or a healthy co-twin of an affected twin (not recorded which).

The rearrangement links TRBV20-1 to TRBJ1-2; lacking DNA, the TRBD1 call made by TCRdb goes unchecked. CDR1 DFQATT and CDR2 SNEGSKA come from the germline V gene (reference sequence). The CDR3 is made up of 13 amino acids. The CDR3 sequence is CSVSRRGNYGYTF.

This rearrangement joins TRBV9 to TRBJ1-2; as DNA is missing, the TRBD1 call by TCRdb cannot be tested. Germline V lookup: CDR1 SGDLS, CDR2 YYNGEE. The length of the CDR3 is 15 residues. The CDR3 reads CASSGRDREGYGYTF.

The chain recombines TRBV28 with TRBJ1-3; as DNA is missing, the TRBD1 call by TCRdb cannot be tested. The germline gives CDR1 MDHEN, CDR2 SYDVKM. The CDR3 totals 15 residues. The CDR3 here is CASSPDPVVGNTIYF.

The chain combines TRBV20-1 with TRBJ1-3; without DNA, the TCRdb call of TRBD1 cannot be checked. From germline, CDR1 is DFQATT and CDR2 SNEGSKA (reference sequence). The CDR3 covers 14 residues. CDR3 region: CSARPPGPGNTIYF.

The chain carries TRBV7-9 and TRBJ2-1; as DNA is missing, the TRBD2 call by TCRdb cannot be tested. CDR1 is SEHNR, CDR2 FQNEAQ, per germline (reference sequence). CDR3 size: 16 residues. CDR3 region: CASSPPTSGGHNEQFF.

The chain is built from TRBV6-5 and TRBJ2-1. Per the germline V gene, CDR1 is MNHEY and CDR2 is SVGAGI. This CDR3 contains 13 residues. The CDR3 loop is CASSYFGDNERFF.